These T cell receptor beta chains were read from a single sample in a study of blood T cell repertoires in COVID-19. Libraries were prepared by immunoSEQ multiplex PCR; TCRdb keeps only in-frame clonotypes and omits some of them. The sample lists 70,000 to 95,000 clones; about 82% were seen once. The specimen sequenced was peripheral blood. Source of these receptors: a woman between 55 and 75 years old with acute or convalescent COVID-19. Each CDR3 is given with its conserved first and last residue. The order of the fields is D gene, V gene, clone size, J gene, CDR3 protein, CDR3 DNA. A D gene is named only where the DNA matches it firmly. Size is stated for part of the rows, as once, few or many counts, or as a class when the clone is expanded.

NA	TRBV21-1	NA	TRBJ2-3	CASSPLEGETDTQYF	TGTGCCAGCAGCCCCCTGGAGGGAGAGACAGATACGCAGTATTTT
TRBD1	TRBV2	once	TRBJ2-6	CASRDPTGSGANVLTF	TGTGCCAGCAGAGACCCGACAGGGTCTGGGGCCAACGTCCTGACTTTC
TRBD1	TRBV2	NA	TRBJ1-2	CASKRTGQAGGYTF	TGTGCCAGCAAAAGGACAGGACAGGCGGGTGGCTACACCTTC
NA	TRBV2	NA	TRBJ2-5	CASSVAGLGETQYF	TGTGCCAGCAGTGTTGCAGGGTTGGGGGAGACCCAGTACTTC
NA	TRBV19	NA	TRBJ1-4	CASSILFSATNEKLFF	TGTGCCAGTAGTATCCTCTTTTCGGCAACTAATGAAAAACTGTTTTTT
NA	TRBV7-8	NA	TRBJ2-5	CASSRRGQETQYF	TGTGCCAGCAGCCGCCGGGGACAAGAGACCCAGTACTTC
TRBD1	TRBV7-8	NA	TRBJ2-7	CASRGTGGYEQYF	TGTGCCAGCAGGGGGACAGGGGGCTACGAGCAGTACTTC
NA	TRBV6-5	NA	TRBJ2-5	CASKPTSIWTQYF	TGTGCCAGCAAGCCTACCTCGATATGGACCCAGTACTTC
NA	TRBV14	NA	TRBJ1-6	CASSQVGAIGGSPLHF	TGTGCCAGCAGCCAAGTAGGGGCTATAGGGGGATCACCCCTCCACTTT
TRBD2	TRBV4-1	NA	TRBJ2-1	CASSLAGGPPFSNEQFF	TGCGCCAGCTCACTAGCGGGGGGGCCTCCGTTTTCCAATGAGCAGTTCTTC
TRBD1	TRBV11-3	NA	TRBJ1-3	CASSLQGTGNTIYF	TGTGCCAGCAGCCTACAGGGGACTGGAAACACCATATATTTT
NA	TRBV6-1	few	TRBJ2-2	CASSEQRMTGELFF	TGTGCCAGCAGTGAACAGCGTATGACCGGGGAGCTGTTTTTT
NA	TRBV29-1	NA	TRBJ1-2	CSVEGGSGYTF	TGCAGCGTTGAAGGGGGCTCTGGCTACACCTTC
NA	TRBV24-1	NA	TRBJ2-5	CATSPDSNTQYF	TGTGCCACCAGTCCAGATTCCAATACCCAGTACTTC
NA	TRBV3-1/TRBV3-2	NA	TRBJ1-6	CASSQDVGVTLHF	TGTGCCAGCAGCCAAGACGTCGGGGTCACCCTCCACTTT
TRBD2	TRBV4-2	few	TRBJ2-1	CASRTLAGGYNEQFF	TGTGCCAGCAGGACCTTAGCGGGGGGGTACAATGAGCAGTTCTTC
TRBD1	TRBV7-8	NA	TRBJ1-6	CASSLHQGAYSPLHF	TGTGCCAGCAGCTTACATCAGGGGGCATATTCACCCCTCCACTTT
TRBD2	TRBV28	NA	TRBJ2-7	CASSNPSGGADEQYF	TGTGCCAGCAGTAACCCAAGCGGGGGGGCCGACGAGCAGTACTTC
TRBD1	TRBV28	NA	TRBJ2-3	CASSLLGDSPIAITDTQYF	TGTGCCAGCAGTTTATTAGGGGACAGTCCCATCGCTATCACAGATACGCAGTATTTT
NA	TRBV11-2	NA	TRBJ2-3	CASSLMGGGGTDTQYF	TGTGCCAGCAGCTTAATGGGCGGCGGGGGCACAGATACGCAGTATTTT
NA	TRBV6-5	NA	TRBJ1-5	CASSFPGGPQHF	TGTGCCAGCAGTTTCCCGGGTGGGCCCCAGCATTTT
NA	TRBV9	few	TRBJ2-1	CASSNGLLSNEQFF	TGTGCCAGCAGCAATGGACTCCTATCCAATGAGCAGTTCTTC
TRBD1	TRBV18	NA	TRBJ1-4	CASSQGAGEKLFF	TGTGCCAGCTCACAGGGGGCTGGTGAAAAACTGTTTTTT
NA	TRBV18	NA	TRBJ1-5	CASSREVTGSLRNQPQHF	TGTGCCAGCTCACGGGAGGTTACTGGCTCTCTCCGCAATCAGCCCCAGCATTTT
TRBD1	TRBV28	few	TRBJ1-4	CASNIRDREQLFF	TGTGCCAGCAACATACGGGACAGGGAGCAACTGTTTTTT